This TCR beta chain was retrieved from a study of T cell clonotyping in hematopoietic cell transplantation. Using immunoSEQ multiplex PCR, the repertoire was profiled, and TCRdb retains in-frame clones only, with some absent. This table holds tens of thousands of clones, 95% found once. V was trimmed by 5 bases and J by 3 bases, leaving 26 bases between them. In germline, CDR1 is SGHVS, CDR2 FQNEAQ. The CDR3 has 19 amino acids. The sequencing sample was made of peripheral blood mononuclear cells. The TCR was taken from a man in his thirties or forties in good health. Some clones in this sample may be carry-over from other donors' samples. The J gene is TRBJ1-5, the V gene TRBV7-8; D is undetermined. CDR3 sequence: CASSHYLLRPEAPNQPQHF. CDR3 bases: TGTGCCAGCAGCCATTATTTGCTGCGCCCCGAGGCCCCCAATCAGCCCCAGCATTTT.